The clone carrying this TCR beta chain was seen ten or more times. No antigen is known for it. The data derive from a study of response to subunit inactivated influenza vaccine. Points from the study as a whole: With each seasonal influenza vaccination, the authors suggested, few new T cells are recruited.

TCRdb reprocessed the RT-PCR reads with MiXCR, giving one entry per CDR3 protein. The table shows about 480,000 distinct CDR3 sequences, with 10% to 15% occurring only once. V lost 8 bases to trimming and J lost 9 bases; unmatched junction nucleotides: 12. The germline V gene encodes CDR1 MNHNS and CDR2 SASEGT. This CDR3 contains 14 residues. This sequence joins TRBV6-1 and TRBJ2-4, with 8 positions matching TRBD1. The sample here was PBMCs from blood, taken about 40 days after vaccination. The sequence was obtained from a man aged 50 to 60 who received an inactivated influenza vaccine. The CDR3 region is CASGLGQGKGIQYF. The CDR3 DNA sequence: TGTGCCAGCGGTCTTGGACAGGGAAAGGGCATTCAGTACTTC.